This T cell receptor (beta chain) was found in a study of beta chain features in type 1 diabetes. Sequenced material consisted of expressed TCRB transcripts (all of the isolated RNA was reverse transcribed). The repertoire was sequenced with immunoSEQ multiplex PCR; TCRdb's copy has only in-frame clones and lacks some. Here the sample spans under 95,000 clones, 30% to 35% being singletons. A CD45RO/CCR7/CD25/CD127/CD95/CD27 panel sorted naive, central memory, regulatory and stem cell-like memory CD4+ cells. Purity of each sorted population was above 98%. This CDR3 region has 14 residues. The V end lost 0 bases, the J end lost 7 bases, and 12 bases lay between the germline ends. Germline V CDR1 and CDR2: SEHNR, FQNEAQ (reference sequence). At least ten counts were recorded for this clone.

This TCR derives from a woman under 30 in good health. The V call is TRBV7-9, the J call TRBJ1-1, with no clear D. The specimen sequenced was stem cell memory CD4+ T cells from blood. The CDR3 nucleotides read TGTGCCAGCAGCTTAGCTCCTGCAGAACATGAAGCTTTCTTT. It translates to CASSLAPAEHEAFF.